This T cell receptor beta chain was documented in a study of T cells in Graves' hyperthyroidism and ophthalmopathy. CDR3 length: 15 amino acids. Germline V gives CDR1 MNHEY, CDR2 SVGAGI. Trimming removed 1 base at V and 6 bases at J, with 14 bases between. Authors of the study amplified TCR beta CDR3 regions from RNA transcripts. TCR CDR3 underwent first-round RT-PCR with the HTBI primer set. TCRdb recomputed calls from the multiplex PCR reads with MiXCR, one row per CDR3 protein. This sample has under 550,000 distinct CDR3 sequences; approximately 20% occur once, and the top ten carry about 45%. The receptor comes from a man aged 35-49 years with Graves' ophthalmopathy. This sequence joins TRBV6-5 and TRBJ2-3, with a possible D match to TRBD1 (6 bases). The material sequenced was blood. Here the CDR3 DNA reads TGTGCCAGCAGTTACTTAGGGCAGGGGCTGGATACGCAGTATTTT. Amino acids: CASSYLGQGLDTQYF.